The rows below give T cell receptor beta chains drawn from one sample of a study of T cells in Graves' hyperthyroidism and ophthalmopathy. TCRdb independently ran MiXCR on the multiplex PCR reads; one entry per CDR3 protein. In the table there are under 750,000 distinct CDR3 sequences, roughly a sixth of which are singletons. The sample comprised blood. The origin of the receptors is a woman between 50 and 59 years old with Graves' hyperthyroidism that later progressed to Graves' ophthalmopathy. Both conserved end residues are trimmed from each CDR3. Each record gives: J gene, D gene, V gene, CDR3 protein. D genes are given only for firm matches.

J: TRBJ2-3; D: TRBD2; V: TRBV3-1; CDR3: ASSQDRSGGFPDTQY
J: TRBJ1-2; D: -; V: TRBV29-1; CDR3: SVERGGRDYGYT
J: TRBJ2-3; D: -; V: TRBV20-1; CDR3: SATRVKGTDTQY
J: TRBJ1-1; D: -; V: TRBV7-9; CDR3: ASSPTRVTEAF
J: TRBJ2-1; D: TRBD2; V: TRBV6-2/TRBV6-3; CDR3: ASSLGLAGGPLAQF
J: TRBJ1-5; D: -; V: TRBV28; CDR3: ASSLAGHNQPQH
J: TRBJ1-1; D: -; V: TRBV20-1; CDR3: SAPKPTSGSTEAF
J: TRBJ1-5; D: -; V: TRBV27; CDR3: ASSFFPSNQPQH
J: TRBJ2-5; D: -; V: TRBV2; CDR3: ASRPLRGRQETQY
J: TRBJ2-1; D: TRBD2; V: TRBV7-3; CDR3: ASSLSMTSGEQF
J: TRBJ2-5; D: TRBD2; V: TRBV9; CDR3: ASSVLSGGTQETQY
J: TRBJ2-3; D: TRBD2; V: TRBV30; CDR3: AWERGATDTQY
J: TRBJ2-3; D: TRBD2; V: TRBV6-5; CDR3: ASSSEKLAGGQLDTQY
J: TRBJ2-5; D: TRBD2; V: TRBV11-2; CDR3: ASSLGGVGGETQY
J: TRBJ2-7; D: -; V: TRBV7-3; CDR3: ASSLTSSEGYEQY
J: TRBJ1-2; D: TRBD1; V: TRBV5-1; CDR3: ASSSTGATGYT
J: TRBJ1-1; D: -; V: TRBV14; CDR3: ASSQENGNMNTEAF
J: TRBJ1-5; D: TRBD1; V: TRBV6-1; CDR3: ASSAHRDRGNQPQH
J: TRBJ1-2; D: -; V: TRBV5-1; CDR3: ASSFKDSAGFRPNYGYT
J: TRBJ2-3; D: -; V: TRBV5-1; CDR3: ASSFTGERSTDTQY
J: TRBJ2-3; D: -; V: TRBV7-3; CDR3: ASSLMGSTDTQY
J: TRBJ2-7; D: -; V: TRBV11-2; CDR3: ASSPQGFMAYEQY